This TCR beta chain was captured in a study of shared clonotypes between healthy human individuals. The study's findings and limits: The donor pool, a small one, limited the genetic and exposure-history diversity represented. When compared with the clonotypes that were shared by all four sorted-subset donors, the non-shared clonotypes turned out to have lower generation probabilities.

TCRdb's copy holds only in-frame clones and misses some; the assay was immunoSEQ multiplex PCR. This sample yields over 950,000 clones, of which 60% to 85% are seen a single time; more than 0.85% belongs to the top ten. CDR1 and CDR2 (germline): SNHLY, FYNNEI. Deletions cut 4 bases from V and 1 base from J, with 5 bases between. The CDR3 contains 14 residues. With regard to this clone: The antigen is not known. Additional DNA sequences in this sample encode the identical CDR3.

CD4+ cells yielded CD45RA+ naive and CD45RA-negative memory subsets. The sequencing input was memory CD4+ T cells from PBMCs. Subset indicated: CD45RA-negative fraction. This clonotype originated in a man aged 18 to 29 in good health. Some clones in this sample may be carry-over from other donors' samples. V is TRBV2 and J is TRBJ2-6; D gene uncertain. CDR3 sequence reads: CASSGVSGANVLTF. CDR3 sequence (DNA): TGTGCCAGCAGTGGGGTTTCTGGGGCCAACGTCCTGACTTTC.